This T cell receptor beta chain was sequenced for a study of CD8 T cells in ankylosing spondylitis. By quantitative 5'-RACE with molecular barcodes, the TCR beta libraries were made. TCRdb ran MiXCR on the 5' RACE reads and lists one entry per CDR3 protein. The sample carries about 250,000 distinct CDR3 sequences, roughly 8% recorded once. Trimming removed 5 bases from V and 3 bases from J, with 16 bases in between. Germline V lookup: CDR1 SGHTA, CDR2 FQGNSA. The CDR3 covers 16 residues. Study-level points and caveats: The study looked at matched synovial fluid samples from ankylosing spondylitis patients. Disease-linked clones were reported to be significantly enriched there. Existing reports had already noted some motif variants in reactive arthritis synovial fluid and blood.

Concerning this clonotype: Its antigen is currently unknown.

This chain uses TRBV7-2 with TRBJ1-4; D is undetermined. The source of this sequence is a female donor with ankylosing spondylitis or in good health (not recorded which). The source material was blood, either unsorted or a sorted T cell fraction (not recorded which). The CDR3 DNA reads TGTGCCAGCAGCCCCAGGATGGATCGGGCTAATGAAAAACTGTTTTTT. The encoded protein is CASSPRMDRANEKLFF.